This entry concerns a single T cell receptor beta chain. Its antigen is not known. How the authors handled the data: ImmunoSEQ gave junction-only sequences without quality scores, so filtering differed. The protocol was immunoSEQ multiplex PCR, while the TCRdb copy is restricted to in-frame clones and leaves out a portion. The V and J calls and clone size are taken from that table; D and trimming were inferred from the DNA. The sample lists some 2.3 million clones; approximately 93% were seen once. This entry belongs to a study of shared clonotypes between healthy human individuals. On the study more broadly: Used for every donor were three CD4 naive, three CD4 memory, two CD8 naive and one CD8 memory plate.

Findings and caveats of the study: For naive CD4 cells, roughly 5% of clonotypes were shared across a handful of donors.

CDR3 length: 13 residues. Germline assignment: CDR1 SGHKS and CDR2 YYEKEE (reference sequence). Trimming took off 2 bases at V and 0 bases at J, with 5 bases between the two ends. The chain couples TRBV5-5 to TRBJ1-2, with no clear D. Sequenced input: naive CD4+ T cells from PBMCs. The subset was: CD45RA+ positively selected. This TCR was sampled from a young man in good health. Some clones in this sample may be carry-over from other donors' samples. CDR3 in amino acids: CASSFSSNYGYTF. The CDR3 DNA sequence: TGTGCCAGCAGCTTTTCCTCTAACTATGGCTACACCTTC. The variable domain in full, completed from reference TRBV5-5 and TRBJ1-2, reads DAGVTQSPTHLIKTRGQQVTLRCSPISGHKSVSWYQQVLGQGPQFIFQYYEKEERGRGNFPDRFSARQFPNYSSELNVNALLLGDSALYLCASSFSSNYGYTFGSGTRLTVV.